The source of this TCR beta chain is a study of human T cells and chemical hapten exposure. About the research overall: Patients, predominantly female, presented with alopecia areata, totalis or universalis.

The time point denotes: patch test 1, 2 weeks after DPC sensitization. Treatment of the sample: therapeutic diphenylcyclopropenone sensitization with weekly scalp DPC. TCRdb re-called the RACE reads with MiXCR, one entry per CDR3 protein. The repertoire includes fewer than 400,000 distinct CDR3 sequences, around 7% of them detected once, and 7.5% to 8.5% sits in the top ten. Germline loops: CDR1 LGHDT, CDR2 YNNKEL (reference sequence). This CDR3 spans 16 amino acids. Trimming left V 4 bases short and J 4 bases short, with 19 bases between. Here the sequenced sample was whole blood, taken in connection with sensitization to the hapten diphenylcyclopropenone (DPC). This receptor was obtained from a woman aged 18 to 35 with alopecia areata. Some clones in this sample may be carry-over from other donors' samples. The chain has TRBV3-1 and TRBJ2-5; D is possibly TRBD1 (6 bases). The CDR3 reads CASSPYGQTAGETQYF. In nucleotides, the CDR3 is TGTGCCAGCAGCCCCTATGGACAGACCGCTGGAGAGACCCAGTACTTC.